The sequence of this TCR beta chain was determined in a study of T-cell memory formation after mild COVID-19. Background on the study: Most TCR clusters belonged to a single donor. Study conclusions and caveats: The authors left the SARS-CoV-2 specificity of second-wave clones peaking on day 37 unconfirmed.

This clonotype was seen more than once but under ten times. The antigen is not known. One entry per CDR3 protein results from TCRdb running MiXCR on the 5' RACE reads. The sample records fewer than 70,000 distinct CDR3 sequences, over 7.5% being singletons. V was shortened by 0 bases and J by 2 bases, with 8 bases between the two germline ends. Looked up from germline, CDR1 is ENHRY and CDR2 is SYGVKD. CDR3 length equals 14 residues. V and J are TRBV10-3 and TRBJ2-7; D uncertain. The specimen was PBMCs or a T cell subset sorted from them (not recorded which). This sequence was found in a man between 18 and 29 years old who had mild COVID-19 (a few samples of this study predate the infection). Cell type and time point are not known. CDR3: CAISESIGAYEQYV. CDR3 nucleotides: TGTGCCATCAGTGAGTCGATTGGAGCCTACGAGCAGTACGTC.